The 17 T cell receptor beta chains below come from one sample, sequenced in a study of cytomegalovirus exposure and HLA in healthy donors. A multiplex PCR was run with 60 Vbeta primers and 13 Jbeta primers. The table came from immunoSEQ multiplex PCR; TCRdb's copy has only in-frame clones and leaves some out. The table lists under 200,000 clones, roughly 80% of them singletons. Sequencing was carried out using PBMCs. The receptors here all came from a woman between 50 and 59 years old in good health and CMV-seropositive.

This sequence joins TRBV19 and TRBJ1-4, with TRBD1 matching 9 bases. Germline assignment: CDR1 LNHDA and CDR2 SQIVND (reference sequence). Trimming at V came to 6 bases and at J to 10 bases, leaving 6 bases not matched to a gene. The CDR3 totals 13 residues. DNA for the CDR3: TGTGCCAGTAGCCGTACAGGGGGCGGAAAACTGTTTTTT. It is translated as CASSRTGGGKLFF.

The V call is TRBV9, the J call TRBJ2-2; 8 bases line up with TRBD1. Germline CDR1 and CDR2: SGDLS and YYNGEE. The V and J ends lost 2 bases and 1 base, in that order; junction bases with no gene match: 13. This CDR3 is built from 19 residues. CDR3: CASSVPPVPGQGNTGELFF. DNA of the CDR3: TGTGCCAGCAGCGTTCCCCCCGTTCCCGGACAGGGGAACACCGGGGAGCTGTTTTTT.

The chain joins TRBV28 to TRBJ2-5; TRBD2 matches at 9 bases. CDR3 length: 15 residues. After removal of 3 bases from V and 3 bases from J, the junction contained 5 bases not matched to a gene. Germline values: CDR1 MDHEN, CDR2 SYDVKM. CDR3 bases: TGTGCCAGCAGTTTCCCGACTAGCGGAAAAGAGACCCAGTACTTC. It codes for CASSFPTSGKETQYF.

The chain has TRBV11-2 and TRBJ2-4; 9 bases are shared with TRBD1. Germline lookup yields CDR1 SGHAT and CDR2 FQNNGV. The junction had 9 bases not matched to a gene; V was cut back by 7 bases and J by 8 bases. This CDR3 comprises 14 residues. CDR3 protein: CASNEGDRDDIQYF. The CDR3 nucleotides are TGTGCCAGCAACGAGGGGGACAGGGATGACATTCAGTACTTC. Full variable domain (rest looked up from reference TRBV11-2 and TRBJ2-4): EAGVAQSPRYKIIEKRQSVAFWCNPISGHATLYWYQQILGQGPKLLIQFQNNGVVDDSQLPKDRFSAERLKGVDSTLKIQPAKLEDSAVYLCASNEGDRDDIQYFGAGTRLSVL.

Comments on this clone: The germline gene is not matched at one end of the junction; a read error may be the cause. V and J are TRBV6-1 and TRBJ1-5, with a weak D call TRBD1 (5 bases). The CDR3 spans 17 residues. Germline V gene sequence: CDR1 MNHNS, CDR2 SASEGT. CDR3 coding DNA: TGTGCCAGCAGTCAAGCTGCGACAGAATATAGCAATCAGCCCCAGCATTTT. This gives the protein CASSQAATEYSNQPQHF.

The J gene is TRBJ1-5, the V gene TRBV27; D may be TRBD1 (5 bases). The CDR3 length is 15 residues. The V end lost 4 bases, the J end lost 6 bases, and 16 bases lay between the germline ends. The germline V gene encodes CDR1 MNHEY and CDR2 SMNVEV (reference sequence). CDR3 in amino acids: CASSWAGDGVQPQHF. DNA for the CDR3: TGTGCCAGCAGTTGGGCGGGGGATGGGGTTCAGCCCCAGCATTTT.

The V gene is TRBV5-4, the J gene TRBJ2-5; D may be TRBD2 (5 bases). Trimming took off 5 bases at V and 5 bases at J, with 10 bases between the two ends. In germline, CDR1 is SGHNT, CDR2 YYREEE (reference sequence). CDR3 length equals 12 residues. CDR3 nucleotide sequence: TGTGCCAGCAGTCAGGACTGGGAGACCCAGTACTTC. Its translation is CASSQDWETQYF.

This sequence joins TRBV5-1 and TRBJ2-3; D not resolved. Trimming took off 4 bases at V and 7 bases at J, with 13 bases between the two ends. The CDR3 sequence is 13 residues long. Germline V CDR1 and CDR2: SGHRS, YFSETQ. In DNA, the CDR3 is TGCGCCAGCAGCCCGCAGGATCCATATACGCAGTATTTT. This sequence encodes CASSPQDPYTQYF.

The V gene is TRBV10-2, the J gene TRBJ2-7; 9 bases fit TRBD1. Germline CDR1 reads WSHSY; CDR2 reads SAAADI. With V trimmed by 10 bases and J by 7 bases, 11 bases remained unmatched. This CDR3 comprises 13 residues. The CDR3 region has the DNA TGCGCCACTGAACGGGACAGGGTTGGGGAGCAGTACTTC. As protein: CATERDRVGEQYF.

This clone was recorded a few times. This chain connects TRBV5-1 to TRBJ1-5; D is unclear. Germline V gives CDR1 SGHRS, CDR2 YFSETQ. CDR3 length: 15 amino acids. V was trimmed by 4 bases and J by 9 bases, leaving 20 bases between them. In DNA form, the CDR3 reads TGCGCCAGCAGCCTATTTGGCAGGCCCCTTAGGCCCCAGCATTTT. It codes for CASSLFGRPLRPQHF.

The chain joins TRBV5-1 to TRBJ1-5, with TRBD1 matching over 8 bases. Per the germline V gene, CDR1 is SGHRS and CDR2 is YFSETQ. This CDR3 has 14 residues. V gave up 0 bases and J gave up 9 bases; unmatched junction bases: 5. The CDR3 here is CASSLGTGSWPQHF. The CDR3, as DNA: TGCGCCAGCAGCTTGGGGACAGGGAGTTGGCCCCAGCATTTT. Combining the CDR3 with reference TRBV5-1 and TRBJ1-5 gives the whole variable domain KAGVTQTPRYLIKTRGQQVTLSCSPISGHRSVSWYQQTPGQGLQFLFEYFSETQRNKGNFPGRFSGRQFSNSRSEMNVSTLELGDSALYLCASSLGTGSWPQHFGDGTRLSIL.

The chain couples TRBV9 to TRBJ2-2, with TRBD2 matching 14 bases. The junction had 8 bases not matched to a gene; V was cut back by 7 bases and J by 6 bases. The germline CDR1 and CDR2 sequences are SGDLS and YYNGEE. The CDR3 is 16 residues long. The CDR3 DNA reads as TGTGCCAGCGCGGTGACTAGCGGGGGGGCGGCCGGGGAGCTGTTTTTT. Residues: CASAVTSGGAAGELFF.

The chain employs TRBV12-5 and TRBJ2-5; D is possibly TRBD1 (6 bases). The length of the CDR3 is 13 residues. The germline V gene encodes CDR1 LGHNT and CDR2 FRNRAP. With 6 bases removed from V and 5 bases from J, the gap between germline ends came to 13 bases. CDR3 sequence reads: CASGRGRGETQYF. CDR3 sequence (DNA): TGTGCTAGTGGCAGGGGTCGAGGGGAGACCCAGTACTTC.

As for this clone: Its ends do not fully match the called genes, so a read error is possible. This chain links TRBV7-9 with TRBJ1-1, with D maybe TRBD1 (5 bases). This CDR3 is built from 14 residues. The germline gives CDR1 SEHNR, CDR2 FQNEAQ (reference sequence). This CDR3 is CSSSLAQGNTEAFF. The CDR3 DNA is TGTTCCAGCAGCCTAGCCCAGGGGAACACTGAAGCTTTCTTT.

The chain links TRBV7-9 to TRBJ1-5; D might be TRBD1 (5 bases). This CDR3 region has 14 residues. V lost 5 bases, J lost 6 bases, and 14 bases lay in between. Germline V gene lookup returns CDR1 SEHNR and CDR2 FQNEAQ (reference sequence). The CDR3 DNA sequence: TGTGCCAGCAGCCTCCAGGGACTGCCTCAGCCCCAGCATTTT. Its translation is CASSLQGLPQPQHF.

The V call is TRBV7-9, the J call TRBJ1-4, with 9 bases matching TRBD1. This CDR3 has 18 residues. V shed 5 bases and J 7 bases; nucleotides not matched to a gene: 17. Germline CDR1 SEHNR, CDR2 FQNEAQ (reference sequence). This CDR3 reads CASSLPATSTGGFEKLFF. The CDR3 DNA reads as TGTGCCAGCAGCCTACCGGCGACTTCAACAGGGGGCTTTGAAAAACTGTTTTTT.

J is TRBJ2-7 and V is TRBV25-1; 10 positions match TRBD1. Trimming took 4 bases from V and 7 from J; bases not matched to a gene: 7. CDR1 is MGHDK, CDR2 SYGVNS, per germline. The CDR3 is made up of 14 amino acids. CDR3 protein: CASSADRGRREQYF. CDR3 nucleotides: TGTGCCAGCAGTGCTGACAGGGGGCGAAGAGAGCAGTACTTC.